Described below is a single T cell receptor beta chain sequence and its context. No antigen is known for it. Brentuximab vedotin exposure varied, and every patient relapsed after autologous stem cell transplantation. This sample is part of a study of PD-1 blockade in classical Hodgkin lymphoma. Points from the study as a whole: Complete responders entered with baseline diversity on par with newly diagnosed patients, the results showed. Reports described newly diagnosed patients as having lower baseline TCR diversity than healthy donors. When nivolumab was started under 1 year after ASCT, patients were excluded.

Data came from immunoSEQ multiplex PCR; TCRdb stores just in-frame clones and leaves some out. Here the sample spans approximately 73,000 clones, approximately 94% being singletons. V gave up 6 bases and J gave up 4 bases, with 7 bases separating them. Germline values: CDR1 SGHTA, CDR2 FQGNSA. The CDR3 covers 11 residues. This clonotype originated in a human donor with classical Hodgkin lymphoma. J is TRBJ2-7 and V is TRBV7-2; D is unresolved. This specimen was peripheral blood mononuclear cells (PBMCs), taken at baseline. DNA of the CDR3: TGTGCCAGCAGTATAGAGTACGAGCAGTACTTC. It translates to CASSIEYEQYF.